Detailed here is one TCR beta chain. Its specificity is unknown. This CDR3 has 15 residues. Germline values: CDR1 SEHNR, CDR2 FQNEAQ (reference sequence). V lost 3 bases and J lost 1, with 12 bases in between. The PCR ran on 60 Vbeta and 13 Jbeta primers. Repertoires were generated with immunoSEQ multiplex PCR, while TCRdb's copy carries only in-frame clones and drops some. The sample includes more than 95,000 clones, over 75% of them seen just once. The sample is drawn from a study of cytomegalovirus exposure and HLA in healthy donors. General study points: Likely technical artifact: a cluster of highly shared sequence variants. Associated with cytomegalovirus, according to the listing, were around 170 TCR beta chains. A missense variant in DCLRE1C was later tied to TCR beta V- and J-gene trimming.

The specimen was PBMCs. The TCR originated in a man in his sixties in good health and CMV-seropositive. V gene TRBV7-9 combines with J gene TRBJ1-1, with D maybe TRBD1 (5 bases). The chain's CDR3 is CASSFLRGSNTEAFF. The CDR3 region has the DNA TGTGCCAGCAGCTTCCTTAGGGGTTCGAACACTGAAGCTTTCTTT. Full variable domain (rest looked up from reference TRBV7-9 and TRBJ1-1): DTGVSQNPRHKITKRGQNVTFRCDPISEHNRLYWYRQTLGQGPEFLTYFQNEAQLEKSRLLSDRFSAERPKGSFSTLEIQRTEQGDSAMYLCASSFLRGSNTEAFFGQGTRLTVV.